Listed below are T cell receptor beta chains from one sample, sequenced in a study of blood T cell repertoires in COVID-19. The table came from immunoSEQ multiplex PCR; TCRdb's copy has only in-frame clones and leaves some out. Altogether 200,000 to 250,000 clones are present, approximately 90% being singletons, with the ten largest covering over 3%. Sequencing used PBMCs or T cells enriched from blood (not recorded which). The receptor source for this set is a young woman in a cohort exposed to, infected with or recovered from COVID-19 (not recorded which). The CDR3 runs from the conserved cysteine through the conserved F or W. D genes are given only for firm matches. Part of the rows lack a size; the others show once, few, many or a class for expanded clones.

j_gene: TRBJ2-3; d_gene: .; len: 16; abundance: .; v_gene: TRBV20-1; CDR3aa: CSASVVGQGDLDTQYF; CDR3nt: TGCAGTGCTAGTGTAGTGGGCCAGGGCGATTTGGATACGCAGTATTTT
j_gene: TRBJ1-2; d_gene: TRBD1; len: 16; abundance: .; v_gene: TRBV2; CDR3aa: CASSLGWDRDKEGYTF; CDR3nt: TGTGCCAGCAGTCTTGGGTGGGACAGGGACAAAGAGGGCTACACCTTC
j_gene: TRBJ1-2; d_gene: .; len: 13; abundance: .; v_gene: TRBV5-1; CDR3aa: CASSFSGNYGYTF; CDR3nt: TGCGCCAGCAGCTTTTCAGGGAACTATGGCTACACCTTC
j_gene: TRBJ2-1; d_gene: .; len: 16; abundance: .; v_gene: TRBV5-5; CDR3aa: CASSIRVLGSYNEQFF; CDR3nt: TGTGCCAGCAGCATCCGGGTCCTGGGTTCCTACAATGAGCAGTTCTTC
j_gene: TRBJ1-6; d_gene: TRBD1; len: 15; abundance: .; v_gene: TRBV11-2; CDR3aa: CASSFGTGGDSPLHF; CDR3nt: TGTGCCAGCAGCTTTGGGACAGGGGGCGATTCACCCCTCCACTTT
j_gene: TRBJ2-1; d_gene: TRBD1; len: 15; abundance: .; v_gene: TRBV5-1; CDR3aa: CASSLLGRGLNEQFF; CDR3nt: TGCGCCAGCAGCTTGTTGGGCAGGGGGCTTAATGAGCAGTTCTTC
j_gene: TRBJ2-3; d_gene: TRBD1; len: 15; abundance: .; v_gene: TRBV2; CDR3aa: CASSSTGGGKDTQYF; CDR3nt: TGTGCCAGCAGTTCGACAGGGGGAGGGAAAGATACGCAGTATTTT
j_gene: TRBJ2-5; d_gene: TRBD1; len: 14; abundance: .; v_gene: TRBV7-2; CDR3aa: CASSFPDRGETQYF; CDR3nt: TGTGCCAGCAGCTTTCCGGACAGGGGAGAGACCCAGTACTTC
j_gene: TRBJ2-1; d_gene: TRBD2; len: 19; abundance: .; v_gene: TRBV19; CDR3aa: CASSPRGGETRSSYNEQFF; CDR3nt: TGTGCCAGTAGTCCTCGGGGGGGGGAGACCAGGAGCTCCTACAATGAGCAGTTCTTC
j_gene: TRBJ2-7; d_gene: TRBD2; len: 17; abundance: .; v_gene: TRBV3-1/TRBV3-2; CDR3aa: CASSQGSPSGSIYEQYF; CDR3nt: TGTGCCAGCAGCCAAGGGTCCCCTAGCGGGAGTATCTACGAGCAGTACTTC
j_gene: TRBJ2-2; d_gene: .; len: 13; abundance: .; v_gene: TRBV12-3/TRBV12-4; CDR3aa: CASMRFVAGELFF; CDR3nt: TGTGCCAGCATGCGATTCGTCGCCGGGGAGCTGTTTTTT
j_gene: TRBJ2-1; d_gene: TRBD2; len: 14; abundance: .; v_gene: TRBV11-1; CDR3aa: CASSPRLADNEQFF; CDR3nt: TGTGCCAGCAGCCCCCGGCTAGCGGACAATGAGCAGTTCTTC
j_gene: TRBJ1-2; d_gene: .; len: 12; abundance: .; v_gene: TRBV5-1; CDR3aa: CASSLARQHYTF; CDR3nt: TGCGCCAGCAGCTTGGCGCGGCAGCACTACACCTTC
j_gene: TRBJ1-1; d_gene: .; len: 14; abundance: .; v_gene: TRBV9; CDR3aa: CASSVGVPGTEAFF; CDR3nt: TGTGCCAGCAGCGTAGGGGTCCCGGGGACTGAAGCTTTCTTT
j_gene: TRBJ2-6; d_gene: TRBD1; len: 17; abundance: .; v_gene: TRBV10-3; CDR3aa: CAINIGQASSGANVLTF; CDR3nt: TGTGCCATCAACATAGGACAGGCGAGCTCTGGGGCCAACGTCCTGACTTTC
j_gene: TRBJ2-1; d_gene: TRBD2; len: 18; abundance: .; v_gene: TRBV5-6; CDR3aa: CASSPTGTSGRFYNEQFF; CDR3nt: TGTGCCAGCAGCCCTACCGGGACTAGCGGGAGGTTTTACAATGAGCAGTTCTTC
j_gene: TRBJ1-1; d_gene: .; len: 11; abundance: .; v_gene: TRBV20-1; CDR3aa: CSALLEGEAFF; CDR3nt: TGCAGTGCACTCCTGGAGGGTGAAGCTTTCTTT
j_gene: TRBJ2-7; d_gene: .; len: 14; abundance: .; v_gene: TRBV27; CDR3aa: CASSTRVFGSEQYF; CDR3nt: TGTGCCAGCAGTACCAGGGTCTTCGGTAGCGAGCAGTACTTC
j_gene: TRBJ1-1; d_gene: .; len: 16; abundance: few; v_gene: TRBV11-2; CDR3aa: CASSLVTGFPNTEAFF; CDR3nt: TGTGCCAGCAGCTTAGTGACAGGTTTCCCGAACACTGAAGCTTTCTTT
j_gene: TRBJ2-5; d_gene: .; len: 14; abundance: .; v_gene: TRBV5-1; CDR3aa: CASSRAEDPQTQYF; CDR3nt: TGCGCCAGCAGCCGCGCGGAGGACCCGCAGACCCAGTACTTC
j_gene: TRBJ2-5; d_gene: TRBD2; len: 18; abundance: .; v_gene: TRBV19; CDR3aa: CASKGAMGSGLTGETQYF; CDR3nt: TGTGCCAGTAAAGGGGCCATGGGTAGCGGGCTAACCGGGGAGACCCAGTACTTC
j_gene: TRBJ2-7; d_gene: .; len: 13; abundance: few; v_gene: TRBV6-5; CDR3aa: CASSYSSSYEQYF; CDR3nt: TGTGCCAGCAGTTACTCGAGTAGCTACGAGCAGTACTTC
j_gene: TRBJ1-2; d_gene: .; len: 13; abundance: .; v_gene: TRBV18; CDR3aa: CASSVTGSYGYTF; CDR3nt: TGTGCCAGCTCAGTTACAGGGAGCTATGGCTACACCTTC
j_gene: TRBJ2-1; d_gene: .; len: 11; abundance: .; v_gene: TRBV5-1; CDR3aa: CASSSSNEQFF; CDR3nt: TGCGCCAGCAGCTCCAGCAATGAGCAGTTCTTC
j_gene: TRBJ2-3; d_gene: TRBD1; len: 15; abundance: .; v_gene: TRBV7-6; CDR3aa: CASSPGQGGTDTQYF; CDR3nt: TGTGCCAGCAGCCCCGGACAGGGAGGCACAGATACGCAGTATTTT
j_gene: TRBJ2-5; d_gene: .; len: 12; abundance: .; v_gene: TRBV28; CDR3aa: CASSYSEETQYF; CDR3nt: TGTGCCAGCAGTTACAGTGAGGAGACCCAGTACTTC
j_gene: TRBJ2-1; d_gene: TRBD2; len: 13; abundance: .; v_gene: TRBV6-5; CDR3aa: CASSSGLVNEQFF; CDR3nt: TGTGCCAGCAGTTCCGGACTAGTGAATGAGCAGTTCTTC
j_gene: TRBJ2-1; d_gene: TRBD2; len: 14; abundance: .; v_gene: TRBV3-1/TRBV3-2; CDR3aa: CASSLIAGEDEQFF; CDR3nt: TGTGCCAGCAGTCTAATAGCGGGAGAGGATGAGCAGTTCTTC
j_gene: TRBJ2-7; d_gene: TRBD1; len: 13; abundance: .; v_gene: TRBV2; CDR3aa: CASSGQGRYEQYF; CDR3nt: TGTGCCAGCAGTGGACAGGGGAGGTACGAGCAGTACTTC
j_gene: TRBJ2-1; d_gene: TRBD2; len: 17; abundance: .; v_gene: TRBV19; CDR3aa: CASGGLAGDGSYNEQFF; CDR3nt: TGTGCCAGTGGCGGGCTAGCGGGAGATGGTAGTTACAATGAGCAGTTCTTC
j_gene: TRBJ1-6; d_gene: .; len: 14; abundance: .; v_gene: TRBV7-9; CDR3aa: CASSLEQYNSPLHF; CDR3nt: TGTGCCAGCAGCTTAGAACAGTATAATTCACCCCTCCACTTT
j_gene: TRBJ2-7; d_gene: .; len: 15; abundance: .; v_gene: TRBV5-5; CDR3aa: CASSAAADSAYEQYF; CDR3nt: TGTGCCAGCAGCGCGGCGGCGGACAGTGCCTACGAGCAGTACTTC
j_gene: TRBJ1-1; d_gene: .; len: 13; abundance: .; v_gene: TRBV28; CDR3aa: CASSLGEVTEAFF; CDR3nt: TGTGCCAGCAGTTTGGGGGAGGTCACTGAAGCTTTCTTT
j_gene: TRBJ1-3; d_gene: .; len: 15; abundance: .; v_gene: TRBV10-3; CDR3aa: CAISEPGFSGNTIYF; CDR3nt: TGTGCCATCAGTGAGCCGGGGTTCTCTGGAAACACCATATATTTT
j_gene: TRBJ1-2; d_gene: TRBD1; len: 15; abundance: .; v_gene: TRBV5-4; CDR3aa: CASRWGSTGNYGYTF; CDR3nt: TGTGCCAGCCGCTGGGGCTCGACAGGGAACTATGGCTACACCTTC
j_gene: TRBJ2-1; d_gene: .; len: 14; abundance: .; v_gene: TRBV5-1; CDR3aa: CASSLGRSDNEQFF; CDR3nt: TGCGCCAGCAGCTTGGGACGCAGCGACAATGAGCAGTTCTTC
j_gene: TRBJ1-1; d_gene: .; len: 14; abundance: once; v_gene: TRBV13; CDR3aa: CASSPFRQDTEAFF; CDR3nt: TGTGCCAGCAGCCCGTTTAGACAGGACACTGAAGCTTTCTTT
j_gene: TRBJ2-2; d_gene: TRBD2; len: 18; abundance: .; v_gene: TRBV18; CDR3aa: CASSPRTSGRGRTGELFF; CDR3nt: TGTGCCAGCTCACCGAGGACTAGCGGGAGAGGTCGGACCGGGGAGCTGTTTTTT
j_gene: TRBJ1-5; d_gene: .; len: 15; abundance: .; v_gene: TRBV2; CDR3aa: CASSDSRGTYQPQHF; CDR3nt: TGTGCCAGCAGTGATTCTCGAGGAACATATCAGCCCCAGCATTTT
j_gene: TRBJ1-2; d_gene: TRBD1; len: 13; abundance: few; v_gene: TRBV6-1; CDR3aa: CASSEGQNYGYTF; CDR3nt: TGTGCCAGCAGTGAGGGACAGAACTATGGCTACACCTTC
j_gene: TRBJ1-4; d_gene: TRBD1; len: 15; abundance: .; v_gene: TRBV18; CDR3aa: CASSPGTGQSEKLFF; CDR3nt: TGTGCCAGCTCACCCGGGACAGGGCAAAGCGAAAAACTGTTTTTT
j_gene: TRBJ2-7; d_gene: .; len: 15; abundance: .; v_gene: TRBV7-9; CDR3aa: CASSLAEGRANEQYF; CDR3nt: TGTGCCAGCAGCTTAGCGGAGGGCAGGGCCAACGAGCAGTACTTC
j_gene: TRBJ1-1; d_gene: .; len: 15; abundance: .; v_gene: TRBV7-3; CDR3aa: CASSLRPGQNTEAFF; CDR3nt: TGTGCCAGCAGCTTAAGGCCGGGACAGAACACTGAAGCTTTCTTT
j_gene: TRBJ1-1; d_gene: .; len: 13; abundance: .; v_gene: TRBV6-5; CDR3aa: CASRVGHDTEAFF; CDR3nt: TGTGCCAGCAGAGTCGGACACGACACTGAAGCTTTCTTT
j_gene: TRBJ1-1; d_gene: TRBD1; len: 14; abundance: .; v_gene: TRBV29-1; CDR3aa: CSVELGGRRTEAFF; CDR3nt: TGCAGCGTTGAATTAGGGGGCAGGCGGACTGAAGCTTTCTTT
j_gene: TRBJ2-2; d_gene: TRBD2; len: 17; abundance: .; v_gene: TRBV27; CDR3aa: CASSLLIGTSATGELFF; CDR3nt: TGTGCCAGCAGTTTATTGATCGGGACTAGCGCGACCGGGGAGCTGTTTTTT
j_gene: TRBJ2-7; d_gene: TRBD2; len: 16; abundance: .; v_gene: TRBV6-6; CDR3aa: CASSYSRASGDYEQYF; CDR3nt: TGTGCCAGCAGTTACTCTAGGGCTAGCGGGGACTACGAGCAGTACTTC
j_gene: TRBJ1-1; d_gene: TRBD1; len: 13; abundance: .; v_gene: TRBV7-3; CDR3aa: CASSQLTGTEAFF; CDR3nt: TGTGCCAGCAGCCAACTGACAGGGACTGAAGCTTTCTTT
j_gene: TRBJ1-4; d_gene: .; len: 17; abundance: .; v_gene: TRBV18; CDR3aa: CASSSARQTATNEKLFF; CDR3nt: TGTGCCAGCTCTTCAGCGCGACAGACTGCAACTAATGAAAAACTGTTTTTT
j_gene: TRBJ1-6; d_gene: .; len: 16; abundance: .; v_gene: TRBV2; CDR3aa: CASSLNSLRNNSPLHF; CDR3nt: TGTGCCAGCAGTCTGAACAGCCTACGCAATAATTCACCCCTCCACTTT